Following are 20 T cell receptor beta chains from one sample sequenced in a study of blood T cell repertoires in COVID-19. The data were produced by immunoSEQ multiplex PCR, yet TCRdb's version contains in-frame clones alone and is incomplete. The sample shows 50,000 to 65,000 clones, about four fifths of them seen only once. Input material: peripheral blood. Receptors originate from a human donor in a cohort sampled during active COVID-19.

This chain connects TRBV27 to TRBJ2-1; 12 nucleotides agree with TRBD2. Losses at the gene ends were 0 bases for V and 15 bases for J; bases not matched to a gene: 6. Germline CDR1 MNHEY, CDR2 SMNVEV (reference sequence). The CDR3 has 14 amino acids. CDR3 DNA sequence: TGTGCCAGCAGTTTATCCCTAGCGGGAGGGCCTCGGTTCTTC. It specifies CASSLSLAGGPRFF.

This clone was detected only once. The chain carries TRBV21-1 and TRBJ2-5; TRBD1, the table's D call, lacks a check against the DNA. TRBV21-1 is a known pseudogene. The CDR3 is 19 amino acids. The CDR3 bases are TGTGCCAGCAGCAAATCTTTAATCCGGACAGGGTTCGGTCAAGAGACCCAGTACTTC. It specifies CASSKSLIRTGFGQETQYF.

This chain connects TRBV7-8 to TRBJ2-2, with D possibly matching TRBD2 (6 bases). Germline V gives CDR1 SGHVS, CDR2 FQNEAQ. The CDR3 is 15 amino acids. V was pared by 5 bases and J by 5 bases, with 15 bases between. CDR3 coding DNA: TGTGCCAGCAGCCCGGGTCCCCGGGGGACCGGGGAGCTGTTTTTT. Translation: CASSPGPRGTGELFF.

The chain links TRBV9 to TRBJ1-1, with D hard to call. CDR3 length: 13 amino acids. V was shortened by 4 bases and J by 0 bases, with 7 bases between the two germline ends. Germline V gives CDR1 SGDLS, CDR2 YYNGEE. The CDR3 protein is CASSSHMNTEAFF. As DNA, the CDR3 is TGTGCCAGCAGCTCACATATGAACACTGAAGCTTTCTTT.

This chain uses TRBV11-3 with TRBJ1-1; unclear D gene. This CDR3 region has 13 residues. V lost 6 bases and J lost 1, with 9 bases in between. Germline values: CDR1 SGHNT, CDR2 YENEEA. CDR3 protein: CASSRTRNTEAFF. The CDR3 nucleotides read TGTGCCAGCAGTCGTACGCGGAACACTGAAGCTTTCTTT.

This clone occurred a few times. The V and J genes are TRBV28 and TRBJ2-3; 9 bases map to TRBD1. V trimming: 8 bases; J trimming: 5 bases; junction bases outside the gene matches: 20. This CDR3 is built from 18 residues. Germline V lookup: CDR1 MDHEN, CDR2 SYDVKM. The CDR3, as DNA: TGTGCCAGCTTGCCGGACAGAGGGTGGGACAGGGTTTTAGATACGCAGTATTTT. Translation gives CASLPDRGWDRVLDTQYF.

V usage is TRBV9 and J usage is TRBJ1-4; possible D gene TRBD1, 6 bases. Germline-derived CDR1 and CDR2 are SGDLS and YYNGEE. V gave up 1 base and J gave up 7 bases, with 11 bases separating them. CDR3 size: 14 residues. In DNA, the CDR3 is TGTGCCAGCAGCGTATCCACAGGGCCTGAAAAACTGTTTTTT. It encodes CASSVSTGPEKLFF.

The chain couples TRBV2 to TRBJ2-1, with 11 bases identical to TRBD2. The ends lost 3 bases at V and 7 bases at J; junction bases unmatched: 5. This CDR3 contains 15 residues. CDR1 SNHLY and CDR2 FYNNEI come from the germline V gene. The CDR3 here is CASSDMASGRNEQFF. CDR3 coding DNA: TGTGCCAGCAGTGATATGGCTAGCGGGAGGAATGAGCAGTTCTTC.

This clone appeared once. CDR3 in amino acids: CASSVVAGWNTGELFF. The CDR3 DNA is TGTGCCAGCAGCGTAGTAGCGGGTTGGAACACCGGGGAGCTGTTTTTT. The chain combines TRBV9 with TRBJ2-2; 7 positions agree with TRBD2. The CDR3 covers 16 residues. From germline, CDR1 is SGDLS and CDR2 YYNGEE. The J segment lost 1 base and the V segment lost 0 bases, leaving 3 bases of the junction unmatched.

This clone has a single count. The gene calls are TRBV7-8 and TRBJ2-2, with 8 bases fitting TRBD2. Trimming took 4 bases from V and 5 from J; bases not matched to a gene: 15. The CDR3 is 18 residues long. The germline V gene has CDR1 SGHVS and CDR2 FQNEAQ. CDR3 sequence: CASSSRRPRGRKTGELFF. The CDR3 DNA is TGTGCCAGCAGCTCCCGTCGGCCTCGCGGGAGGAAAACCGGGGAGCTGTTTTTT.

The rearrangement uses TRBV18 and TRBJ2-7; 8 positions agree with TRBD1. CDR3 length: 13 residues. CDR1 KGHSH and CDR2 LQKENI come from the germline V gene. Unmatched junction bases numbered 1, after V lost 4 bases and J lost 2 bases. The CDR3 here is CASSLTGAYEQYF. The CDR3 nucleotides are TGTGCCAGCTCACTGACAGGGGCCTACGAGCAGTACTTC.

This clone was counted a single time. CDR3 loop: CASSLAPGVGRDSPLHF. DNA of the CDR3: TGCGCCAGCAGCTTGGCCCCTGGGGTAGGGAGGGATTCACCCCTCCACTTT. The chain carries TRBV5-1 and TRBJ1-6; D ambiguous. There are 17 residues in the CDR3. With 0 bases removed from V and 8 bases from J, the gap between germline ends came to 18 bases. Germline values: CDR1 SGHRS, CDR2 YFSETQ.

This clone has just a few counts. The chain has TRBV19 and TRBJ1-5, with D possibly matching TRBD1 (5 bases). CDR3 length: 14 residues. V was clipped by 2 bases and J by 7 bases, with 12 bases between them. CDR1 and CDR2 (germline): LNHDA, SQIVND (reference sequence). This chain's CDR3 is CASSILGGYQPQHF. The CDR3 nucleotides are TGTGCCAGTAGTATACTCGGGGGTTACCAGCCCCAGCATTTT.

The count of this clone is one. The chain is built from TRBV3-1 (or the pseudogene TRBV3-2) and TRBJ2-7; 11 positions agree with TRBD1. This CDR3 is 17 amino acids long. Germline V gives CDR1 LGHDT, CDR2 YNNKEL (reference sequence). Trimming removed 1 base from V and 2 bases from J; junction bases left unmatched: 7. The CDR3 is CASSQGLVGQGAYEQYF. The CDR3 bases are TGTGCCAGCAGCCAAGGGTTGGTGGGACAGGGGGCCTACGAGCAGTACTTC.

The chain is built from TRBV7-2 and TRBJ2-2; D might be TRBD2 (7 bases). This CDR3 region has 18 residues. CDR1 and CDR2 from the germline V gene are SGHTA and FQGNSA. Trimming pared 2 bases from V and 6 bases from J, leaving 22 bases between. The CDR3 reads CASSLFSTGGSFAGELFF. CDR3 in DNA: TGTGCCAGCAGCTTATTTTCTACGGGGGGCAGTTTCGCCGGGGAGCTGTTTTTT.

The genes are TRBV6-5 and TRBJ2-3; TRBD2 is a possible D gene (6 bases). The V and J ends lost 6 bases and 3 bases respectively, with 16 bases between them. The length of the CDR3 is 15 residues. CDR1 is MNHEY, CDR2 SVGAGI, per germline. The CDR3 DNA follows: TGTGCCAGCAGGCCTAGGAGGGCCGGGACAGATACGCAGTATTTT. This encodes CASRPRRAGTDTQYF.

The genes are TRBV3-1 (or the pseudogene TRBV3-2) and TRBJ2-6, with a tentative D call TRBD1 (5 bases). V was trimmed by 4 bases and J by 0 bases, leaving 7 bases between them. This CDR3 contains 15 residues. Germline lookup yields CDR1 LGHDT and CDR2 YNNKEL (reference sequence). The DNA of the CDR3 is TGTGCCAGCAGCCGAGACAGCTCTGGGGCCAACGTCCTGACTTTC. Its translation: CASSRDSSGANVLTF.

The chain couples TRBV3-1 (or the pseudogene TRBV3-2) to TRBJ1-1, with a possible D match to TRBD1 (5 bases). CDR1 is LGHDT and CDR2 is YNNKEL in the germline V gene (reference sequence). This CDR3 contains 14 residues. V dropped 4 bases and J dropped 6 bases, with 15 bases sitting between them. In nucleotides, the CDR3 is TGTGCCAGCAGCCCCCGAGGCAGGGTCGCTGAAGCTTTCTTT. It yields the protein CASSPRGRVAEAFF.

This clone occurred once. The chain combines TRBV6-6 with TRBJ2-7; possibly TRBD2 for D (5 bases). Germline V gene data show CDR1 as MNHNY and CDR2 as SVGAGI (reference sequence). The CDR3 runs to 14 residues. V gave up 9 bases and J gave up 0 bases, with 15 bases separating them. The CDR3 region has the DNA TGTGCCAGTACCCGGACTTCGAGCTCCTACGAGCAGTACTTC. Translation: CASTRTSSSYEQYF.

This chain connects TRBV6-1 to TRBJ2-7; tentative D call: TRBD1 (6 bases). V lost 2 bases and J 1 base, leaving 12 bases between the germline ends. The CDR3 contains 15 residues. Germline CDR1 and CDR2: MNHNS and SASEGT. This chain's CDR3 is CASSERWTDSYEQYF. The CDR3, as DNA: TGTGCCAGCAGTGAAAGGTGGACAGATTCCTACGAGCAGTACTTC.